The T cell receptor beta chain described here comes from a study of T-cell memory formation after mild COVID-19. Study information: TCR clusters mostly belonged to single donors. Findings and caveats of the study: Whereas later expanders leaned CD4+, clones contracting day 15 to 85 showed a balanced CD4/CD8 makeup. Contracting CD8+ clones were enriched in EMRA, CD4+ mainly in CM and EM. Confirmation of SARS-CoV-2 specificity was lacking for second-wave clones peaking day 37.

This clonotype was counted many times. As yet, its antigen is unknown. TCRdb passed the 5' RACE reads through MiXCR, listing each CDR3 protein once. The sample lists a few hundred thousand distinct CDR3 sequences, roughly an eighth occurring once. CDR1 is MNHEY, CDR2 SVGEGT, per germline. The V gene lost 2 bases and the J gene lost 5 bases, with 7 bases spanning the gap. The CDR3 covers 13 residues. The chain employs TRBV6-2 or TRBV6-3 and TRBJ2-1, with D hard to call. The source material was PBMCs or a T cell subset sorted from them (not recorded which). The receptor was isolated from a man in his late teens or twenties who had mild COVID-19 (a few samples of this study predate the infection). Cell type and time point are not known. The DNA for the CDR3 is TGTGCCAGCAGTTACAGGGAAAACAATGAGCAGTTCTTC. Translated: CASSYRENNEQFF.